A selection of T cell receptor beta chains follows, all from one sample in a study of shared clonotypes between healthy human individuals. Using immunoSEQ multiplex PCR, the repertoire was profiled, and TCRdb retains in-frame clones only, with some absent. The table shows about 2 million clones, with over 85% occurring only once. Sequencing was carried out using naive CD4+ T cells sorted from blood. The receptors come from a man younger than 35 in good health. CDR3s include the opening cysteine and the closing phenylalanine or tryptophan. A D gene is named only where the DNA matches it firmly. The listing skips clone size in some rows; elsewhere it reads once, few, many or a size class.

D gene	clone size	V gene	J gene	CDR3 DNA	CDR3 protein
.	.	TRBV18	TRBJ1-1	TGTGCCAGCTCGACGAACACTGAAGCTTTCTTT	CASSTNTEAFF
.	.	TRBV4-2	TRBJ1-1	TGTGCCAGCAGCCAGGGCGGGCAGGGAAAAGCTTTCTTT	CASSQGGQGKAFF
TRBD1	.	TRBV28	TRBJ1-5	TGTGCCAGCAGTTTGGGACAGGCTGGTCAGCCCCAGCATTTT	CASSLGQAGQPQHF
.	.	TRBV4-3	TRBJ1-3	TGCGCCAGCAGCCAAGAGATAGAGGCTGGAAACACCATATATTTT	CASSQEIEAGNTIYF
TRBD2	.	TRBV10-3	TRBJ2-7	TGTGCCATCAGAAGGGAAACTAGCGTCGCCTACGAGCAGTACTTC	CAIRRETSVAYEQYF
.	.	TRBV7-3	TRBJ1-5	TGTGCCAGCAGTTCACTCCAGGGAAGGAGCAATCAGCCCCAGCATTTT	CASSSLQGRSNQPQHF
.	many	TRBV27	TRBJ2-5	TGTGCCAGCAGTTTAGGGTACCAAGAGACCCAGTACTTC	CASSLGYQETQYF
.	.	TRBV6-5	TRBJ2-7	TGTGCCAGCAGTTACTCGAGGGTAGGGTTAATCGAGCAGTACTTC	CASSYSRVGLIEQYF
TRBD1	.	TRBV6-1	TRBJ2-7	TGTGCCAGCAGTGAAGCGGGCGGACAGGGAAACTTC	CASSEAGGQGNF
.	.	TRBV6-6	TRBJ2-2	TGTGCCAGCAGTTACCCCAGCGGGACCGGGGAGCTGTTTTTT	CASSYPSGTGELFF
.	once	TRBV29-1	TRBJ1-1	TGCAGCGGTGGGGGGATGAACACTGAAGCTTTCTTT	CSGGGMNTEAFF
.	.	TRBV6-6	TRBJ2-6	TGTGCCAGCTCAGGCTCTGGGGCCAACGTCCTGACTTTC	CASSGSGANVLTF
.	many	TRBV15	TRBJ1-5	TGTGCCACCAGCAGGACTGAGGGGGGCCATCAGCCCCAGCATTTT	CATSRTEGGHQPQHF
.	.	TRBV10-2	TRBJ1-1	TGCGCCAGCAATCGGGGGGCCTGGACTGAAGCTTTCTTT	CASNRGAWTEAFF
TRBD2	.	TRBV7-8	TRBJ2-5	TGTGCCAGCAGCTTCAGAACAGCGGGAGTTGAGACCCAGTACTTC	CASSFRTAGVETQYF
.	once	TRBV7-2	TRBJ1-5	TGTGCCAGCAGCGCTTCAGGAGCTTATAGCAATCAGCCCCAGCATTTT	CASSASGAYSNQPQHF
TRBD2	.	TRBV6-1	TRBJ2-7	TGTGCCAGCAGTGCCCTACTAGCGGGGGGGCCCTACGAGCAGTACTTC	CASSALLAGGPYEQYF
.	.	TRBV7-2	TRBJ1-1	TGTGCCAGCAGCTTAGGGGCCAAAACAACTGAAGCTTTCTTT	CASSLGAKTTEAFF
.	.	TRBV14	TRBJ1-6	TGTGCCAGCAGCCAGCAGGGGAATAATTCACCCCTCCACTTT	CASSQQGNNSPLHF
TRBD2	.	TRBV6-1	TRBJ2-7	TGTGCCACGGGAGGGGGGGTCGGCTACGAGCAGTACTTC	CATGGGVGYEQYF
.	.	TRBV5-1	TRBJ2-5	TGCGCCAGCAGCTTGACAGGAGGGGGAGAGACCCAGTACTTC	CASSLTGGGETQYF
TRBD1	.	TRBV2	TRBJ2-7	TGTGCCAGCAAGAGGACAGGGTCGGTCGAGCAGTACTTC	CASKRTGSVEQYF
TRBD2	.	TRBV10-3	TRBJ2-5	TGTGCCTCCGGGACTAGCGGGGGGCCTCTCCAAGAGACCCAGTACTTC	CASGTSGGPLQETQYF
.	once	TRBV19	TRBJ1-6	TGTGCCAGTAGTATAGCTGGGAGCTCCTATAATTCACCCCTCCACTTT	CASSIAGSSYNSPLHF
.	.	TRBV6-5	TRBJ1-2	TGTGCCAGCACCAACCCGGAGGCGGGGGTCGGCTACACCTTC	CASTNPEAGVGYTF
.	.	TRBV6-6	TRBJ2-3	TGTGCCAGCTTTACTTACGGGCTATCACCCACAGATACGCAGTATTTT	CASFTYGLSPTDTQYF
.	.	TRBV30	TRBJ2-1	TGTGCCTGGGTGGACCGGGACCCAGACAATGAGCAGTTCTTC	CAWVDRDPDNEQFF
.	.	TRBV9	TRBJ1-4	TGTGCCAGCAGCAACCGGGCCGGTAATGAAAAACTGTTTTTT	CASSNRAGNEKLFF
.	.	TRBV2	TRBJ1-5	TGTGCCAGCAGTCGGTCGACAGCTCAGCCCCAGCATTTT	CASSRSTAQPQHF
TRBD2	.	TRBV10-3	TRBJ2-1	TGTGCCATCAGTGACCGACAGACTAGCGGGACGGAGCAGTTCTTC	CAISDRQTSGTEQFF
.	.	TRBV28	TRBJ1-5	TGTGCCAGCAGTATCACCGGGCCCGGGCGGCAGCCCCAGCATTTT	CASSITGPGRQPQHF
.	.	TRBV6-5	TRBJ2-6	TGTGCCACCGGAACCCCTGGGGCCAACGTCCTGACTTTC	CATGTPGANVLTF
.	.	TRBV11-2	TRBJ2-5	TGTGCCAGCAGCAAACATATTTCGCAAGAGACCCAGTACTTC	CASSKHISQETQYF
.	.	TRBV5-1	TRBJ1-4	TGCGCCAGCAGGTACGGCAGGGCGCAAGATGAAAAACTGTTTTTT	CASRYGRAQDEKLFF
.	.	TRBV2	TRBJ2-7	TGTGCCAGCAGAACCGAGTGGTTACAGGTGGACGAGCAGTACTTC	CASRTEWLQVDEQYF
TRBD1	.	TRBV5-6	TRBJ1-1	TGTGCCAGCAGCCAGGACAGGGGGGCGATCGCTGAAGCTTTCTTT	CASSQDRGAIAEAFF
TRBD1	.	TRBV27	TRBJ1-4	TGTGCCAGCAGTCCGACAGGGGTCGAAAAACTGTTTTTT	CASSPTGVEKLFF